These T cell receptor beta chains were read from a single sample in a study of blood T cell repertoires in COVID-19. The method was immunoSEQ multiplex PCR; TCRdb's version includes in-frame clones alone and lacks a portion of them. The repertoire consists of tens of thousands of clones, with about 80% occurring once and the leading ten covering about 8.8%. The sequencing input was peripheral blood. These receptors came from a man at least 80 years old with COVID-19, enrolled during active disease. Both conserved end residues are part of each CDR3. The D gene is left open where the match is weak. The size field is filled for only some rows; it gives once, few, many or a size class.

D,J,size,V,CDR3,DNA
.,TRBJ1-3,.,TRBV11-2,CASSLAGRNTIYF,TGTGCCAGCAGCTTAGCCGGGAGAAACACCATATATTTT
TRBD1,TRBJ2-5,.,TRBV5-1,CASSDTTGVGETQYF,TGCGCCAGCAGCGATACGACAGGGGTTGGCGAGACCCAGTACTTC
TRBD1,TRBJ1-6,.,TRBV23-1,CATRQKGTANSPLHF,TGCGCCACTCGACAGAAGGGGACAGCGAATTCACCCCTCCACTTT
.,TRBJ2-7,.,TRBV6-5,CASMGSPVAYEQYF,TGTGCCAGCATGGGCAGCCCCGTAGCCTACGAGCAGTACTTC
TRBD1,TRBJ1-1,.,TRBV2,CASSGQEWVNTEAFF,TGTGCCAGCAGCGGACAGGAGTGGGTAAACACTGAAGCTTTCTTT
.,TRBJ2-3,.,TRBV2,CASTRLVDTQYF,TGTGCCAGCACCAGACTAGTAGATACGCAGTATTTT
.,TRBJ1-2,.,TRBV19,CASSLTDSTSYGYTF,TGTGCCAGTAGTTTGACAGATTCGACCAGCTATGGCTACACCTTC
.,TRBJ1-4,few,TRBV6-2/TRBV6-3,CASSYSDRNWNEKLFF,TGTGCCAGCAGTTATTCCGACAGGAACTGGAATGAAAAACTGTTTTTT
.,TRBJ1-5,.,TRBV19,CASKGTPEYSNQPQHF,TGTGCCAGTAAGGGGACACCCGAGTATAGCAATCAGCCCCAGCATTTT
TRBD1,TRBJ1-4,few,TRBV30,CAWSPSLALGQGTGEKLFF,TGTGCCTGGAGCCCCAGCCTGGCCCTGGGACAGGGGACAGGTGAAAAACTGTTTTTT
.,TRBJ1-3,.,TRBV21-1,CASSKVPRCEAGNTIYF,TGTGCCAGCAGCAAAGTTCCCAGGTGTGAAGCTGGAAACACCATATATTTT
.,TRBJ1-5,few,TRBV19,CASSTGMNQPQHF,TGTGCCAGTAGTACCGGGATGAACCAGCCCCAGCATTTT
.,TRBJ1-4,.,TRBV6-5,CASSRKLLNEKLFF,TGTGCCAGCAGTCGTAAGCTTCTTAATGAAAAACTGTTTTTT
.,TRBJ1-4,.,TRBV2,CASSTEYEKLFF,TGTGCCAGCTCGACAGAATATGAAAAACTGTTTTTT
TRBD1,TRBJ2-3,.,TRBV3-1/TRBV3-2,CASSHPTGGRTDTQYF,TGTGCCAGCAGCCACCCGACAGGGGGAAGGACAGATACGCAGTATTTT
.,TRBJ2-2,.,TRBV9,CASARDTNTGELFF,TGTGCCAGCGCAAGGGACACGAACACCGGGGAGCTGTTTTTT
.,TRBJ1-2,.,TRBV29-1,CSVEWAANYGYTF,TGCAGCGTTGAATGGGCAGCTAACTATGGCTACACCTTC
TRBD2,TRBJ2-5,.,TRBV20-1,CSASAHLAGGQETQYF,TGCAGTGCTAGTGCCCATTTAGCGGGAGGGCAAGAGACCCAGTACTTC
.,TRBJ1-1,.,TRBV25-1,CASCAVPNTEAFF,TGTGCCAGCTGCGCTGTCCCGAACACTGAAGCTTTCTTT
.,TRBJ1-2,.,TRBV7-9,CASSPAEGPVYGYTF,TGTGCCAGCAGCCCCGCGGAGGGCCCAGTCTATGGCTACACCTTC
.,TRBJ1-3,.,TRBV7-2,CASSLGGGSSGNTIYF,TGTGCCAGCAGCTTAGGGGGGGGTAGCTCTGGAAACACCATATATTTT
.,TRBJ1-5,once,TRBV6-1,CASSEVVGNQPQHF,TGTGCCAGCAGTGAAGTAGTGGGCAATCAGCCCCAGCATTTT
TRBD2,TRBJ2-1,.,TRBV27,CASCAGIAGGHRYNEQFF,TGTGCCAGCTGTGCGGGGATAGCGGGGGGCCATAGGTACAATGAGCAGTTCTTC
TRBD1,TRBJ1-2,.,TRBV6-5,CASRLQGGYGYTF,TGTGCCAGCAGACTACAGGGGGGCTATGGCTACACCTTC
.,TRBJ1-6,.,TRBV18,CASSPPGRMNSPLHF,TGTGCCAGCTCACCGCCAGGGCGAATGAATTCACCCCTCCACTTT
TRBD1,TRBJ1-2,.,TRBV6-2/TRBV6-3,CASSDGTGGFNYGYTF,TGTGCCAGCAGTGACGGGACAGGGGGCTTTAACTATGGCTACACCTTC
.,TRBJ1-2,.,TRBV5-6,CASSLAGQDYGYTF,TGTGCCAGCAGCTTGGCCGGCCAGGACTATGGCTACACCTTC
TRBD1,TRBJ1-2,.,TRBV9,CASSAGTGDNYGYTF,TGTGCCAGCAGCGCCGGGACAGGAGACAACTATGGCTACACCTTC
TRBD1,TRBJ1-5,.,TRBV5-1,CASRGGTGENQPQHF,TGCGCCAGCAGGGGGGGGACAGGGGAAAATCAGCCCCAGCATTTT
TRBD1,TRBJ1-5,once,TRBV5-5,CASSLGPRQGAGLGNQPQHF,TGTGCCAGCAGCTTGGGCCCCCGACAGGGGGCCGGGTTGGGCAATCAGCCCCAGCATTTT
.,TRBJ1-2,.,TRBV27,CASSLGRGTNYGYTF,TGTGCCAGCAGTTTGGGGAGGGGGACTAACTATGGCTACACCTTC
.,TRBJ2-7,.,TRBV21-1,CASSKGSGTYTYEQYF,TGTGCCAGCAGCAAAGGTTCAGGGACTTACACCTACGAGCAGTACTTC
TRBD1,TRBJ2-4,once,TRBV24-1,CATSDQGAIQYF,TGTGCCACCAGTGATCAGGGGGCGATTCAGTACTTC
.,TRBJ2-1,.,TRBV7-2,CASSPGGGTYNEQFF,TGTGCCAGCAGCCCCGGCGGTGGCACCTACAATGAGCAGTTCTTC